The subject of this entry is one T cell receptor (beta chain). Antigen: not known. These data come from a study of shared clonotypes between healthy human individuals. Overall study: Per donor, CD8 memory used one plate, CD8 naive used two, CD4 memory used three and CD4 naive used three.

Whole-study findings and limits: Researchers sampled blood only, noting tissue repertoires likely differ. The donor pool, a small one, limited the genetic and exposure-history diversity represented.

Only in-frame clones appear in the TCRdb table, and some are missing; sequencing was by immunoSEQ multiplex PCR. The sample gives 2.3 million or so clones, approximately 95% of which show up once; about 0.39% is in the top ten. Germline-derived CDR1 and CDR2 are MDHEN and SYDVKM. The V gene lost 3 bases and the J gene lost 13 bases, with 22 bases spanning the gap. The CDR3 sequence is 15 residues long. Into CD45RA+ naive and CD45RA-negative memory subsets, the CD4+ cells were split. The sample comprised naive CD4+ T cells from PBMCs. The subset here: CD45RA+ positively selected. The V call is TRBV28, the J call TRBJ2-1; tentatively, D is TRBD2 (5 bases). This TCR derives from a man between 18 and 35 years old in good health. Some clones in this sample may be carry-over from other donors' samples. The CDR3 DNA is TGTGCCAGCAGTTTCACTGCCCAGCGGACGGCCTTACAGTTCTTC. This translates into CASSFTAQRTALQFF.